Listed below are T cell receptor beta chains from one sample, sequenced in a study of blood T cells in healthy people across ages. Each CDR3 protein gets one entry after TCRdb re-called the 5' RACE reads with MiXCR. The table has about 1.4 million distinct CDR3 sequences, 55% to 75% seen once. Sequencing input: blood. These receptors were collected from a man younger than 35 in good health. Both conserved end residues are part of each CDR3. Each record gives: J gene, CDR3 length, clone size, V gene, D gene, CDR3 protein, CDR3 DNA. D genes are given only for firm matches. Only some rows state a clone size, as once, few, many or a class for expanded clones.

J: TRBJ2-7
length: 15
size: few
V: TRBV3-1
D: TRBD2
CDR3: CASRLTSGGAYEQYF
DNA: TGTGCCAGCAGACTAACTAGCGGGGGGGCCTACGAGCAGTACTTC

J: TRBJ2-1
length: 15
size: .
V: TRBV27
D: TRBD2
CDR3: CASSFSGLGNNEQFF
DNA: TGTGCCAGCAGTTTCTCCGGACTAGGGAACAATGAGCAGTTCTTC

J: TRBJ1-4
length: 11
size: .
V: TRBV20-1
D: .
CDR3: CSAPLGEKLFF
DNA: TGCAGTGCTCCCCTAGGGGAAAAACTGTTTTTT

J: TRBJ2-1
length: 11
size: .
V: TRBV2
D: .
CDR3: CASRPGGEQFF
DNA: TGTGCCAGCAGGCCTGGGGGTGAGCAGTTCTTC

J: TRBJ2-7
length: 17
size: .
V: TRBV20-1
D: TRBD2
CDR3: CSARDPYRDYNYYEQYF
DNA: TGCAGTGCTAGAGATCCCTACCGGGACTATAACTACTACGAGCAGTACTTC

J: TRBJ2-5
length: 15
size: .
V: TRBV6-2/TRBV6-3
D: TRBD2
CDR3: CASSPGTSDQETQYF
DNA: TGTGCCAGCAGTCCCGGGACTAGCGACCAAGAGACCCAGTACTTC

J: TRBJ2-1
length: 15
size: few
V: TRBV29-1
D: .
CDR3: CSVEDLTATYNEQFF
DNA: TGCAGCGTTGAAGACTTGACAGCCACCTACAATGAGCAGTTCTTC

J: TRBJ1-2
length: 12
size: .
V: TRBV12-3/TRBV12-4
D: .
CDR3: CASSPGVSGYTF
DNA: TGTGCCAGCAGTCCAGGCGTATCGGGCTACACCTTC

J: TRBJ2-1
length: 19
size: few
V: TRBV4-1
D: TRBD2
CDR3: CASSQDRASGHPDYNEQFF
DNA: TGCGCCAGCAGCCAAGATAGGGCTAGCGGCCACCCCGATTACAATGAGCAGTTCTTC

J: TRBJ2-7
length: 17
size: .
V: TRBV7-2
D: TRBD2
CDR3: CASSLRSLAGGSYEQYF
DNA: TGTGCCAGCAGCTTACGGTCTCTAGCGGGTGGCTCCTACGAGCAGTACTTC

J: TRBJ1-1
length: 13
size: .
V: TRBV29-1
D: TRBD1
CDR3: CSIRGQLDTEAFF
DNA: TGCAGCATTCGGGGACAGCTCGACACTGAAGCTTTCTTT

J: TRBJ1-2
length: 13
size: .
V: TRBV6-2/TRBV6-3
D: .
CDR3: CAGRGIGNYGYTF
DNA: TGTGCCGGCAGGGGAATTGGTAACTATGGCTACACCTTC

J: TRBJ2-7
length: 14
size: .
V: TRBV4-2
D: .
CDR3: CASSEDASSYEQYF
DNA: TGTGCCAGCAGCGAAGACGCGAGCTCCTACGAGCAGTACTTC

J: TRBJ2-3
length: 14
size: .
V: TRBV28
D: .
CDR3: CAGSSRFRTDTQYF
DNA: TGTGCCGGCAGCAGTCGGTTTCGCACAGATACGCAGTATTTT

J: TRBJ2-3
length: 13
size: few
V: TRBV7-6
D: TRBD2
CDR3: CASSSTSPDTQYF
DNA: TGTGCCAGCAGCTCGACTAGCCCAGATACGCAGTATTTT

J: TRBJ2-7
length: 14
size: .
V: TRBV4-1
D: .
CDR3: CASSQVLRGNEQYF
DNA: TGCGCCAGCAGCCAAGTCCTCAGGGGTAACGAGCAGTACTTC

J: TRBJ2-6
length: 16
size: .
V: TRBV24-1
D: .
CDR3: CATSDDRLSGANVLTF
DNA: TGTGCCACCAGTGATGACAGGCTCTCTGGGGCCAACGTCCTGACTTTC

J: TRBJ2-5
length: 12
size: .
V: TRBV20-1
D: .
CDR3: CSAPPDQETQYF
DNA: TGCAGTGCCCCGCCAGACCAAGAGACCCAGTACTTC

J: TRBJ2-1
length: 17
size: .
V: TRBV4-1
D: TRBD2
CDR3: CASSESSGRARYNEQFF
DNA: TGCGCCAGCAGCGAATCTAGCGGGAGGGCCAGGTACAATGAGCAGTTCTTC

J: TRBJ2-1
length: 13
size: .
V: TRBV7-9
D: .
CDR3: CASSPPGFNEQFF
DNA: TGTGCCAGCAGCCCGCCCGGCTTCAATGAGCAGTTCTTC

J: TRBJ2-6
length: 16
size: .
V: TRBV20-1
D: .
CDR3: CSASLGLQSGANVLTF
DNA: TGCAGTGCTAGCCTAGGACTCCAGTCTGGGGCCAACGTCCTGACTTTC

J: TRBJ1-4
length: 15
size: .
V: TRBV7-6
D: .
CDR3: CASRANRAPNEKLFF
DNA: TGTGCCAGCAGGGCTAACAGGGCACCTAATGAAAAACTGTTTTTT

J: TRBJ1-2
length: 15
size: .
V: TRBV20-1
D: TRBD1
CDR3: CSARGGAGMLYGYTF
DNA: TGCAGTGCTCGAGGGGGCGCCGGGATGCTTTATGGCTACACCTTC

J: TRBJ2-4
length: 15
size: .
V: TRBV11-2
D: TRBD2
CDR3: CASSLVGLADSQQYF
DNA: TGTGCCAGCAGCTTAGTAGGACTAGCGGATAGCCAACAGTACTTC

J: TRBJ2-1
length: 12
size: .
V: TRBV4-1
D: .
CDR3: CASTSDGNEQFF
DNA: TGCGCCAGCACCTCCGACGGCAATGAGCAGTTCTTC

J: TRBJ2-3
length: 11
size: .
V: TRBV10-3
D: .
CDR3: CAIRRTDTQYF
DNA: TGTGCCATCAGGCGGACAGATACGCAGTATTTT

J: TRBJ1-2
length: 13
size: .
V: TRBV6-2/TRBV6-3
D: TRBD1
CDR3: CASRSGQGNGYTF
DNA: TGTGCCAGCAGGTCGGGACAGGGAAATGGCTACACCTTC

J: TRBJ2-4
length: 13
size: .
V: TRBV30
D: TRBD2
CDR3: CAWSPGLGNEQYF
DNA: TGTGCCTGGAGCCCGGGACTAGGAAATGAGCAGTACTTC

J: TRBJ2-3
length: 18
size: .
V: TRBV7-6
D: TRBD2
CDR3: CASSSGLALEPGTDTQYF
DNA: TGTGCCAGCAGCTCCGGACTAGCGCTCGAACCGGGCACAGATACGCAGTATTTT

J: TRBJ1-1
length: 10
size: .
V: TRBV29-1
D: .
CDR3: CSGGDWGAFF
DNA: TGCAGCGGGGGCGATTGGGGGGCTTTCTTT

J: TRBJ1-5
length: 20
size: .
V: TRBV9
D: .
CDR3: CASRALPRTAGGVCNQPQHF
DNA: TGTGCCAGCAGAGCGCTCCCTCGGACAGCCGGTGGGGTTTGCAATCAGCCCCAGCATTTT

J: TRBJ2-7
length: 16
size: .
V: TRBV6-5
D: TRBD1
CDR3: CASSSPTGTDPYEQYF
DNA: TGTGCCAGCAGTTCCCCGACAGGGACGGACCCCTACGAGCAGTACTTC

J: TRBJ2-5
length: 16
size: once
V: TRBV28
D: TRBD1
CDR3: CASSFPRDRDSYEQYF
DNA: TGTGCCAGCAGTTTCCCGCGGGACAGGGATTCCTATGAGCAGTACTTC

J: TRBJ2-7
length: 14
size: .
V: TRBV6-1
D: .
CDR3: CASSESGGRHEQYF
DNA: TGTGCCAGCAGTGAATCCGGGGGCCGTCACGAGCAGTACTTC

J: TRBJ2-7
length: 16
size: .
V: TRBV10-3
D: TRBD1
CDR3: CAISESGGQGNYEQYF
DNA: TGTGCCATCAGTGAGTCCGGGGGACAGGGAAACTACGAGCAGTACTTC

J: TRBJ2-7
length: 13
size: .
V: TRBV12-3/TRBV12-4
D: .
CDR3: CASSSPDSYEQYF
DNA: TGTGCCAGCAGTTCCCCCGATTCCTACGAGCAGTACTTC

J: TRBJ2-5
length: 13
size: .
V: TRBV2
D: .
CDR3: CASSEARGETQYF
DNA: TGTGCCAGCAGTGAAGCCCGGGGGGAGACCCAGTACTTC

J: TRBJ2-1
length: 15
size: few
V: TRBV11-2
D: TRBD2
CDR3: CASSPLAGGKIEQFF
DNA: TGTGCCAGCAGCCCGTTAGCGGGAGGGAAGATTGAGCAGTTCTTC

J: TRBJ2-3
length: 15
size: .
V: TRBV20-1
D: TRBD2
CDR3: CSANRLAGSTDTQYF
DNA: TGCAGTGCAAATCGACTAGCGGGGAGCACAGATACGCAGTATTTT

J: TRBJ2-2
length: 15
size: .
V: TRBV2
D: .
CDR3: CASVATGINTGELFF
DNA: TGTGCCAGCGTAGCGACAGGCATCAACACCGGGGAGCTGTTTTTT

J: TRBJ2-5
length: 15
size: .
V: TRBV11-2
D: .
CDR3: CASSLVRPNQETQYF
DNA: TGTGCCAGCAGCTTAGTCCGGCCAAATCAAGAGACCCAGTACTTC

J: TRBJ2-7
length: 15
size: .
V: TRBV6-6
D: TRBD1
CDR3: CASSYFPTGVYEQYF
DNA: TGTGCCAGCAGTTACTTCCCGACAGGGGTCTACGAGCAGTACTTC

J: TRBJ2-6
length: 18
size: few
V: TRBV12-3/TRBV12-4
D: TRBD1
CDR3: CASSLHSGGVSGANVLTF
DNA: TGTGCCAGCAGTTTGCATTCAGGGGGCGTCTCTGGGGCCAACGTCCTGACTTTC

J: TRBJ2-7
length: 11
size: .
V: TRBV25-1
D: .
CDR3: CASSTMYEQYF
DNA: TGTGCCAGCAGCACAATGTACGAGCAGTACTTC

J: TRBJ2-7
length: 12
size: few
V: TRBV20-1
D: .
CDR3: CSASWDNYEQYF
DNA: TGCAGTGCTAGTTGGGACAACTACGAGCAGTACTTC

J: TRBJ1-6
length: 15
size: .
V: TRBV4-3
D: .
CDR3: CASSQTSTGNSPLHF
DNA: TGCGCCAGCAGCCAGACGTCCACAGGCAATTCACCCCTCCACTTT

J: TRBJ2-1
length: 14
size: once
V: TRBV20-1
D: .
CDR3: CSAPPKGSYNEQFF
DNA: TGCAGTGCGCCGCCTAAGGGCAGCTACAATGAGCAGTTCTTC

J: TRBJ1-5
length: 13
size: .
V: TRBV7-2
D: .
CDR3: CASSIDSYQPQHF
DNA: TGTGCCAGCAGCATAGACAGTTATCAGCCCCAGCATTTT

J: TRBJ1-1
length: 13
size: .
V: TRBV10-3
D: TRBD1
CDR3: CAIRQGAGTEAFF
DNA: TGTGCCATCAGGCAGGGGGCTGGCACTGAAGCTTTCTTT

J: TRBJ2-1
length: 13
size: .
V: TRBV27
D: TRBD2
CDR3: CASRPGLAQKQFF
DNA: TGTGCCAGCAGACCAGGACTAGCACAAAAGCAGTTCTTC

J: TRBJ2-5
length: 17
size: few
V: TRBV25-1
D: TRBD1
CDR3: CASSEWGTGGQQETQYF
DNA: TGTGCCAGCAGTGAATGGGGGACAGGGGGTCAACAAGAGACCCAGTACTTC

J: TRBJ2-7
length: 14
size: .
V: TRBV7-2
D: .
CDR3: CASSLAPSSPEQYF
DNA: TGTGCCAGCAGCTTAGCCCCGTCTAGCCCCGAGCAGTACTTC

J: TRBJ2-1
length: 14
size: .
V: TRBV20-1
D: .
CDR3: CSAKSRVGYNEQFF
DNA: TGCAGTGCTAAATCGCGGGTGGGTTACAATGAGCAGTTCTTC